Listed below are T cell receptor beta chains from one sample, sequenced in a study of blood T cell repertoires in COVID-19. The repertoire was sequenced with immunoSEQ multiplex PCR; TCRdb's copy has only in-frame clones and lacks some. The table includes under 100,000 clones, around nine tenths detected once. Material: peripheral blood. Source of these receptors: a man between 40 and 49 years old with acute or convalescent COVID-19. CDR3s include the opening cysteine and the closing phenylalanine or tryptophan. The order of the fields is J gene, D gene, V gene, CDR3 protein. D genes are given only for firm matches.

J gene: TRBJ2-1; D gene: TRBD1; V gene: TRBV4-3; CDR3 protein: CASSQVLGQHNEQFF
J gene: TRBJ1-6; D gene: TRBD1; V gene: TRBV4-3; CDR3 protein: CASSQGQGLNSPLHF
J gene: TRBJ1-3; D gene: TRBD1; V gene: TRBV30; CDR3 protein: CAWSTGGARSRTIYF
J gene: TRBJ2-7; D gene: NA; V gene: TRBV7-2; CDR3 protein: CASSSESRHRDYEQYF
J gene: TRBJ2-3; D gene: TRBD2; V gene: TRBV5-4; CDR3 protein: CASSPKAGMADTQYF
J gene: TRBJ1-1; D gene: NA; V gene: TRBV6-5; CDR3 protein: CASSYSGQMNTEAFF
J gene: TRBJ1-3; D gene: NA; V gene: TRBV7-8; CDR3 protein: CASSPTGQLRSGNTIYF
J gene: TRBJ2-3; D gene: NA; V gene: TRBV5-4; CDR3 protein: CASSSDLPTTDTQYF
J gene: TRBJ2-2; D gene: NA; V gene: TRBV30; CDR3 protein: CAWSVDAGTGELFF
J gene: TRBJ2-1; D gene: TRBD2; V gene: TRBV6-2/TRBV6-3; CDR3 protein: CASSYGRTGGRNEQFF
J gene: TRBJ1-2; D gene: TRBD1; V gene: TRBV20-1; CDR3 protein: CSARQGYGYTF
J gene: TRBJ2-7; D gene: NA; V gene: TRBV18; CDR3 protein: CASSPPDSSYEQYF
J gene: TRBJ1-2; D gene: TRBD1; V gene: TRBV28; CDR3 protein: CASSTVGQGVYGYTF
J gene: TRBJ1-1; D gene: TRBD1; V gene: TRBV9; CDR3 protein: CASSEGANTEAFF
J gene: TRBJ2-7; D gene: NA; V gene: TRBV2; CDR3 protein: CASSEDNRVPYEQYF
J gene: TRBJ1-2; D gene: NA; V gene: TRBV29-1; CDR3 protein: CSVSGLRYGYTF
J gene: TRBJ1-4; D gene: NA; V gene: TRBV18; CDR3 protein: CASSSDSGEKLFF
J gene: TRBJ1-1; D gene: TRBD1; V gene: TRBV5-1; CDR3 protein: CASSLGDRAVVNTEAFF
J gene: TRBJ2-7; D gene: TRBD1; V gene: TRBV18; CDR3 protein: CASSPRTGEAYEQYF
J gene: TRBJ2-7; D gene: TRBD1; V gene: TRBV7-2; CDR3 protein: CASSSDRGREQYF
J gene: TRBJ1-2; D gene: TRBD1; V gene: TRBV9; CDR3 protein: CASSVGAGGEGYTF
J gene: TRBJ1-5; D gene: NA; V gene: TRBV7-8; CDR3 protein: CASTSGDSTQPQHF
J gene: TRBJ2-3; D gene: TRBD2; V gene: TRBV9; CDR3 protein: CASSPQVSGGPRTDTQYF
J gene: TRBJ1-5; D gene: NA; V gene: TRBV6-2/TRBV6-3; CDR3 protein: CASSPSSLRVLQPQHF
J gene: TRBJ2-5; D gene: TRBD2; V gene: TRBV13; CDR3 protein: CASSPGAGGFGETQYF
J gene: TRBJ2-7; D gene: NA; V gene: TRBV18; CDR3 protein: CASSPSTGRSYEQYF
J gene: TRBJ2-7; D gene: NA; V gene: TRBV11-2; CDR3 protein: CASSLAVGAGTYEQYF
J gene: TRBJ2-1; D gene: TRBD2; V gene: TRBV11-2; CDR3 protein: CASSIPGLAGLYNEQFF
J gene: TRBJ1-1; D gene: NA; V gene: TRBV6-5; CDR3 protein: CASIGELNTEAFF
J gene: TRBJ1-4; D gene: NA; V gene: TRBV5-4; CDR3 protein: CASSPVGGTLNEKLFF
J gene: TRBJ2-7; D gene: TRBD1; V gene: TRBV5-4; CDR3 protein: CASSLDRETGAREQYF
J gene: TRBJ2-1; D gene: TRBD1; V gene: TRBV5-1; CDR3 protein: CASSLFVLRTGELNEQFF
J gene: TRBJ2-7; D gene: TRBD1; V gene: TRBV7-6; CDR3 protein: CASSPRDRNSYEQYF
J gene: TRBJ2-5; D gene: NA; V gene: TRBV29-1; CDR3 protein: CSVEVRRNQETQYF
J gene: TRBJ2-7; D gene: NA; V gene: TRBV28; CDR3 protein: CASTTSGGLPYEQYF
J gene: TRBJ1-3; D gene: TRBD1; V gene: TRBV7-2; CDR3 protein: CASSLQGPSSGNTIYF
J gene: TRBJ1-1; D gene: NA; V gene: TRBV7-9; CDR3 protein: CASSRPPEDTEAFF
J gene: TRBJ2-2; D gene: NA; V gene: TRBV5-5; CDR3 protein: CASSPVSTPNTGELFF
J gene: TRBJ2-6; D gene: TRBD2; V gene: TRBV28; CDR3 protein: CASSPGGVAGANVLTF
J gene: TRBJ2-2; D gene: NA; V gene: TRBV7-2; CDR3 protein: CASSPRASAGELFF
J gene: TRBJ1-4; D gene: TRBD1; V gene: TRBV9; CDR3 protein: CASSAGQGHNEKLFF
J gene: TRBJ2-5; D gene: TRBD2; V gene: TRBV7-7; CDR3 protein: CASSSLAGVQETQYF
J gene: TRBJ2-5; D gene: TRBD2; V gene: TRBV13; CDR3 protein: CASSKRTSGGAVETQYF
J gene: TRBJ1-3; D gene: NA; V gene: TRBV3-1/TRBV3-2; CDR3 protein: CASSQVAVSGNTIYF
J gene: TRBJ1-4; D gene: NA; V gene: TRBV6-5; CDR3 protein: CASSRQVVGEKLFF
J gene: TRBJ2-7; D gene: TRBD1; V gene: TRBV18; CDR3 protein: CASSPPQGAYEQYF
J gene: TRBJ2-7; D gene: NA; V gene: TRBV10-3; CDR3 protein: CAISESSGEQYF
J gene: TRBJ2-1; D gene: NA; V gene: TRBV15; CDR3 protein: CATSGGYNEQFF
J gene: TRBJ2-3; D gene: NA; V gene: TRBV4-3; CDR3 protein: CASSQAFPRLQDTQYF
J gene: TRBJ2-7; D gene: TRBD1; V gene: TRBV6-5; CDR3 protein: CASSWDSSYEQYF
J gene: TRBJ2-6; D gene: TRBD1; V gene: TRBV30; CDR3 protein: CAWTHNRGGANVLTF
J gene: TRBJ2-7; D gene: NA; V gene: TRBV5-4; CDR3 protein: CASSMPGIYEQYF
J gene: TRBJ2-3; D gene: NA; V gene: TRBV6-6; CDR3 protein: CASSHGTDTQYF
J gene: TRBJ2-2; D gene: NA; V gene: TRBV29-1; CDR3 protein: CSVRTANTGELFF
J gene: TRBJ2-1; D gene: TRBD2; V gene: TRBV5-1; CDR3 protein: CASSLGPLAGGSYNEQFF
J gene: TRBJ2-1; D gene: TRBD1; V gene: TRBV7-8; CDR3 protein: CASMRGPYEQFF
J gene: TRBJ2-2; D gene: NA; V gene: TRBV12-5; CDR3 protein: CASGLVVGGPSGELFF
J gene: TRBJ1-2; D gene: TRBD1; V gene: TRBV5-1; CDR3 protein: CASSTGQNVYGYTF
J gene: TRBJ2-7; D gene: NA; V gene: TRBV30; CDR3 protein: CAWSRNYEQYF
J gene: TRBJ1-1; D gene: NA; V gene: TRBV30; CDR3 protein: CAWAWAGSTEAFF